The 11 T cell receptor beta chains listed next were all sequenced from one sample in a study of shared clonotypes between healthy human individuals. Some clones are missing from TCRdb's copy, which holds only in-frame ones; the method was immunoSEQ multiplex PCR. The sample gives 2 million to 2.5 million clones, just under 95% of which show up once; 0.3% to 0.4% is in the top ten. The source material was naive CD4+ T cells from PBMCs. Subset specified: CD45RA+ positively selected. The receptors shown here come from a man younger than 30 in good health. Some clones in this sample may be carry-over from other donors' samples.

The V and J genes are TRBV6-5 and TRBJ1-4; D uncertain. This CDR3 is built from 13 residues. CDR1 and CDR2 (germline): MNHEY, SVGAGI. The V and J ends lost 8 bases and 0 bases respectively, with 7 bases between them. The CDR3 DNA follows: TGTGCCAGCGGTAGATCAACTAATGAAAAACTGTTTTTT. Protein product: CASGRSTNEKLFF.

V is TRBV5-6 and J is TRBJ1-2; D remains unclear. Trimming shortened V by 1 base and J by 1 base, and 14 bases separated the two germline ends. The germline CDR1 and CDR2 sequences are SGHDT and YYEEEE. The CDR3 sequence is 16 residues long. CDR3 DNA sequence: TGTGCCAGCAGCTTGAGGCCACAGCTTTTTAACTATGGCTACACCTTC. Encoded protein: CASSLRPQLFNYGYTF.

The rearrangement uses TRBV5-1 and TRBJ2-7; weak D call: TRBD1 (5 bases). CDR1 is SGHRS, CDR2 YFSETQ, per germline. With 4 bases removed from V and 0 bases from J, the gap between germline ends came to 14 bases. The CDR3 runs to 15 residues. The CDR3, as DNA: TGCGCCAGCAGCAGCGACAGCCGCCTCTCCTACGAGCAGTACTTC. This gives the protein CASSSDSRLSYEQYF.

The chain carries TRBV4-3 and TRBJ2-2, with D unresolved. The CDR3 contains 19 residues. Germline V CDR1 and CDR2: LGHNA, YSLEER. The V and J ends lost 0 bases and 6 bases respectively, with 23 bases between them. The CDR3 nucleotides are TGCGCCAGCAGCCAAGATCTTCTTGTAGAGGCTGCACACCCCGGGGAGCTGTTTTTT. Translation gives CASSQDLLVEAAHPGELFF.

The CDR3 DNA reads as TGCGCCAGCAGCCCTCTTCCGACTAGCGGGAGGGATGAGCAGTTCTTC. Translation: CASSPLPTSGRDEQFF. The chain combines TRBV5-1 with TRBJ2-1; 14 bases are a match to TRBD2. Germline trimming cut 4 bases from V and 8 bases from J; bases unmatched to any gene: 8. The CDR3 consists of 16 residues. Germline V gives CDR1 SGHRS, CDR2 YFSETQ.

This sequence joins TRBV14 and TRBJ2-1; D tentatively fits TRBD1 or TRBD2 (7 bases each). V lost 0 bases and J 8 bases, leaving 20 bases between the germline ends. The V gene's germline CDR1 is SGHDN and CDR2 FVKESK. This CDR3 has 17 residues. Here the CDR3 reads CASSQEKGRGRFYEQFF. In nucleotides, the CDR3 is TGTGCCAGCAGCCAAGAAAAGGGGAGGGGGCGCTTCTATGAGCAGTTCTTC.

This chain uses TRBV18 with TRBJ1-2; 9 bases line up with TRBD1. The CDR3 sequence is 15 residues long. In germline, CDR1 is KGHSH, CDR2 LQKENI. V trimming: 5 bases; J trimming: 1 base; junction bases outside the gene matches: 5. The CDR3 spells CASSSGQGLNYGYTF. CDR3 nucleotides: TGTGCCAGCTCATCGGGACAGGGACTTAACTATGGCTACACCTTC.

V is TRBV5-1 and J is TRBJ2-5; tentatively, D is TRBD2 (5 bases). The CDR3 runs 14 residues. Germline V CDR1 and CDR2: SGHRS, YFSETQ. The ends were cut back, 4 bases at V and 4 bases at J, with 14 bases in the middle. The CDR3 loop is CASSDPGVRETQYF. DNA of the CDR3: TGCGCCAGCAGCGATCCCGGGGTTCGAGAGACCCAGTACTTC.

This sequence joins TRBV5-4 and TRBJ2-5; 10 positions agree with TRBD2. The CDR3 is 16 amino acids. V trimming: 0 bases; J trimming: 5 bases; junction bases outside the gene matches: 7. Germline-derived CDR1 and CDR2 are SGHNT and YYREEE (reference sequence). The CDR3 is CASSLVQREGRETQYF. The CDR3 region has the DNA TGTGCCAGCAGCTTGGTACAGCGGGAGGGCCGGGAGACCCAGTACTTC.

The chain is built from TRBV5-1 and TRBJ2-5, with D possibly TRBD1 on 6 matching bases. The V end lost 5 bases, the J end lost 2 bases, and 10 bases lay between the germline ends. Germline lookup yields CDR1 SGHRS and CDR2 YFSETQ. This CDR3 comprises 13 residues. The CDR3 nucleotides read TGCGCCAGCAGAATAGGGGGTCAAGAGACCCAGTACTTC. Translating gives CASRIGGQETQYF.

The chain is built from TRBV7-9 and TRBJ2-5; 7 bases map to TRBD2. The DNA end lines up better with TRBJ2-7; the J call may be wrong. The germline CDR1 and CDR2 sequences are SEHNR and FQNEAQ (reference sequence). CDR3 length: 13 residues. Here the CDR3 DNA reads TGTGCCAGTGGGGGGGGTACCTCCTACGAGCAGTACTTC. Its protein is CASGGGTSYEQYF.